Shown below are 24 T cell receptor beta chains from a single sample sequenced in a study of blood T cell repertoires in COVID-19 (dated by TCRdb to the early 2020s). Libraries were built with the immunoSEQ multiplex PCR assay. TCRdb retrieved this table from immuneACCESS and kept in-frame rearrangements only. Not all clones are present; in checked studies, unresolved V genes account for under half, and no reason is known for the remainder. Counted in this sample were 110,000 to 150,000 clones; under 90% of them appeared once. The top ten clonotypes cover 5.5% to 7% of the sample. Sequencing input: peripheral blood. Receptors originate from a human donor in a cohort sampled during active COVID-19.

The rearrangement uses TRBV6-2 or TRBV6-3 and TRBJ2-5; D possibly corresponds to TRBD2 (6 bases). Germline CDR1 and CDR2: MNHEY and SVGEGT. There are 18 residues in the CDR3. V was clipped by 2 bases and J by 6 bases, with 25 bases between them. CDR3 protein: CASSYIAGPRGLEQTQYF. The DNA of the CDR3 is TGTGCCAGCAGTTACATAGCAGGGCCGCGGGGCCTTGAACAGACCCAGTACTTC.

Written as DNA, the CDR3 is TGTGCCGGACAAGGATTCGGGGTGGGGGGCACTGAAGCTTTCTTT. This gives the protein CAGQGFGVGGTEAFF. This chain joins TRBV30 and TRBJ1-1, with D possibly being TRBD1 (5 bases). The germline gives CDR1 GTSNPN, CDR2 SVGIG (reference sequence). The CDR3 spans 15 residues. The V end was cut by 8 bases, the J end by 4 bases, with 23 bases between.

The chain has TRBV7-3 and TRBJ2-5; 14 nucleotides line up with TRBD2. The CDR3 runs to 16 residues. Unmatched junction bases numbered 1, after V lost 3 bases and J lost 1 base. Germline CDR1 SGHTA, CDR2 FQGTGA. Written as DNA, the CDR3 is TGTGCCAGCAGCTTTGGACTAGCGGGGGGCCAAGAGACCCAGTACTTC. Its protein is CASSFGLAGGQETQYF.

The gene calls are TRBV6-1 and TRBJ1-1; D call uncertain. The germline CDR1 and CDR2 sequences are MNHNS and SASEGT. The CDR3 length is 16 residues. V was trimmed by 3 bases and J by 2 bases, leaving 16 bases between them. In nucleotides, the CDR3 is TGTGCCAGCAGTGAGTTTTTGGGCGATGGCAACACTGAAGCTTTCTTT. This translates into CASSEFLGDGNTEAFF.

This clone was counted once. This chain links TRBV6-6 with TRBJ1-1; 8 bases are shared with TRBD1. This CDR3 is built from 13 residues. Germline V gene lookup returns CDR1 MNHNY and CDR2 SVGAGI (reference sequence). J gave up 4 bases and V 10 bases, and 8 bases lay outside the gene matches. This CDR3 is CAIKTGVSTEAFF. DNA of the CDR3: TGTGCCATTAAGACAGGGGTAAGCACTGAAGCTTTCTTT.

The chain recombines TRBV3-1 (or the pseudogene TRBV3-2) with TRBJ2-1; 12 bases match TRBD2. V shed 4 bases and J 0 bases; nucleotides not matched to a gene: 1. The CDR3 is made up of 16 amino acids. Germline values: CDR1 LGHDT, CDR2 YNNKEL (reference sequence). The CDR3 is CASSRGLAGSYNEQFF. The CDR3 DNA reads TGTGCCAGCAGCCGGGGACTAGCGGGCTCCTACAATGAGCAGTTCTTC.

This chain joins TRBV5-4 and TRBJ2-5; 8 bases line up with TRBD1. This CDR3 spans 17 amino acids. Germline V gives CDR1 SGHNT, CDR2 YYREEE (reference sequence). With V trimmed by 4 bases and J by 5 bases, 16 bases remained unmatched. CDR3 region: CASSIRGTGRVVETQYF. CDR3 nucleotide sequence: TGTGCCAGCAGCATTAGGGGGACAGGAAGAGTTGTGGAGACCCAGTACTTC.

The chain employs TRBV11-2 and TRBJ1-4; the D is unclear. This CDR3 has 14 residues. V was trimmed by 3 bases and J by 6 bases, leaving 11 bases between them. CDR1 SGHAT and CDR2 FQNNGV come from the germline V gene. CDR3 sequence reads: CASSLGRFYEKLFF. In nucleotides, the CDR3 is TGTGCCAGCAGCTTGGGCAGATTCTATGAAAAACTGTTTTTT.

Sample share makes this clone large (0.1 to 1%). The V and J genes are TRBV6-2 or TRBV6-3 and TRBJ1-1; the D gene is possibly TRBD1 (6 bases). This CDR3 region has 19 residues. In germline, CDR1 is MNHEY, CDR2 SVGEGT. V lost 2 bases and J 0 bases, leaving 22 bases between the germline ends. CDR3 sequence (DNA): TGTGCCAGCAGTTACCTCCGGACAGCTCAACTCTCAATGAACACTGAAGCTTTCTTT. Protein product: CASSYLRTAQLSMNTEAFF.

The chain joins TRBV7-6 to TRBJ2-2, with D possibly being TRBD2 (6 bases). The CDR3 runs 15 residues. The V and J ends lost 5 bases and 1 base respectively, with 11 bases between them. Germline loops: CDR1 SGHVS, CDR2 FNYEAQ. As DNA, the CDR3 is TGTGCCAGCAGCGGGCGGGGAATGAACACCGGGGAGCTGTTTTTT. Translating gives CASSGRGMNTGELFF.

This rearrangement joins TRBV18 to TRBJ1-5; TRBD1 aligns across 8 bases. The V gene end was trimmed by 0 bases and the J gene end by 3 bases; junction bases not matched to a gene: 1. The CDR3 has 15 amino acids. The V gene's germline CDR1 is KGHSH and CDR2 LQKENI. The CDR3 bases are TGTGCCAGCTCACCACCGGACAGGGCCAATCAGCCCCAGCATTTT. Translating gives CASSPPDRANQPQHF.

The chain has TRBV4-2 and TRBJ1-1; the D is unclear. Trimming took 5 bases from V and 1 from J, leaving 8 bases between them. Germline loops: CDR1 LGHNA, CDR2 YNFKEQ. CDR3 length: 13 residues. CDR3 region: CASSSGSNTEAFF. The CDR3 DNA follows: TGTGCCAGCAGCTCCGGGTCGAACACTGAAGCTTTCTTT.

This chain connects TRBV9 to TRBJ1-2; D possibly corresponds to TRBD1 (5 bases). V was clipped by 3 bases and J by 4 bases, with 19 bases between them. The CDR3 covers 16 residues. Germline CDR1 and CDR2: SGDLS and YYNGEE. This CDR3 is CASSEDPGLTFYGYTF. In DNA, the CDR3 is TGTGCCAGCAGCGAGGACCCGGGACTTACATTCTATGGCTACACCTTC. Full variable domain (outside the CDR3, taken from reference TRBV9 and TRBJ1-2): DSGVTQTPKHLITATGQRVTLRCSPRSGDLSVYWYQQSLDQGLQFLIQYYNGEERAKGNILERFSAQQFPDLHSELNLSSLELGDSALYFCASSEDPGLTFYGYTFGSGTRLTVV.

The V call is TRBV30, the J call TRBJ2-2; 7 nucleotides match TRBD2. This CDR3 has 17 amino acids. Germline V gives CDR1 GTSNPN, CDR2 SVGIG (reference sequence). Germline trimming cut 3 bases from V and 0 bases from J; bases unmatched to any gene: 10. The CDR3 protein is CAWSVAGTTSNTGELFF. The CDR3 DNA reads TGTGCCTGGAGCGTAGCCGGGACTACCTCGAACACCGGGGAGCTGTTTTTT. Filled out from reference TRBV30 and TRBJ2-2, the complete variable domain reads SQTIHQWPATLVQPVGSPLSLECTVEGTSNPNLYWYRQAAGRGLQLLFYSVGIGQISSEVPQNLSASRPQDRQFILSSKKLLLSDSGFYLCAWSVAGTTSNTGELFFGEGSRLTVL.

V gene TRBV10-3 combines with J gene TRBJ1-6; unclear D gene. CDR1 ENHRY and CDR2 SYGVKD come from the germline V gene. Deletions cut 0 bases from V and 9 bases from J, with 6 bases between. The CDR3 has 13 amino acids. The CDR3 nucleotides read TGTGCCATCAGTGAGTCGGGGAGTTCACCCCTCCACTTT. Its translation: CAISESGSSPLHF.

The J gene is TRBJ1-1, the V gene TRBV5-1, with D tentatively TRBD1 (5 bases). Germline-derived CDR1 and CDR2 are SGHRS and YFSETQ. This CDR3 is built from 15 residues. V gave up 4 bases and J gave up 1 base, with 14 bases separating them. The CDR3: CASSGGFVQNTEAFF. In nucleotides, the CDR3 is TGCGCCAGCAGCGGGGGGTTTGTGCAGAACACTGAAGCTTTCTTT.

The chain has TRBV28 and TRBJ1-5; 11 nucleotides agree with TRBD1. The V and J ends lost 8 bases and 3 bases, in that order; junction bases with no gene match: 9. The length of the CDR3 is 16 residues. Germline values: CDR1 MDHEN, CDR2 SYDVKM. The CDR3: CASLGWDRGNNQPQHF. The CDR3 bases are TGTGCCAGCTTGGGGTGGGACAGGGGGAACAATCAGCCCCAGCATTTT.

This rearrangement joins TRBV14 to TRBJ2-1; D is possibly TRBD2 (6 bases). The length of the CDR3 is 15 residues. CDR1 and CDR2 from the germline V gene are SGHDN and FVKESK. Trimming pared 4 bases from V and 7 bases from J, leaving 17 bases between. The CDR3 region has the DNA TGTGCCAGCAGCCCATTGGACGGGGGTCGGAATGAGCAGTTCTTC. Translation: CASSPLDGGRNEQFF.

The V call is TRBV3-1 (or the pseudogene TRBV3-2), the J call TRBJ1-2; TRBD1 matches 7 bases. CDR3 length equals 15 residues. Unmatched junction bases numbered 9, after V lost 1 base and J lost 7 bases. Germline loops: CDR1 LGHDT, CDR2 YNNKEL (reference sequence). CDR3 DNA sequence: TGTGCCAGCAGCCAAGCGGGTGAGGGGGCGGCTGGCTACACCTTC. Translated: CASSQAGEGAAGYTF.

This clone was recorded a few times. This rearrangement joins TRBV9 to TRBJ2-1; D is possibly TRBD2 (6 bases). V lost 0 bases to trimming and J lost 0 bases, with 16 bases between them. This CDR3 comprises 18 residues. Germline V lookup: CDR1 SGDLS, CDR2 YYNGEE. For the CDR3, the DNA is TGTGCCAGCAGCGTAGGGTCGGGGGTCGTAAGCTCCTACAATGAGCAGTTCTTC. Amino acid sequence: CASSVGSGVVSSYNEQFF.

This chain connects TRBV18 to TRBJ2-2; TRBD2 matches at 7 bases. CDR3 length: 18 amino acids. The junction had 12 bases not matched to a gene; V was cut back by 5 bases and J by 0 bases. Germline V lookup: CDR1 KGHSH, CDR2 LQKENI. The CDR3 DNA is TGTGCCAGCTCATCCATTCCCCAGACTAGCCCGAACACCGGGGAGCTGTTTTTT. It translates to CASSSIPQTSPNTGELFF.

The table lists this clone with many counts. The chain uses TRBV28 and TRBJ1-5, with 9 positions matching TRBD1. This CDR3 contains 16 residues. Germline-derived CDR1 and CDR2 are MDHEN and SYDVKM. V lost 4 bases, J lost 3 bases, and 7 bases stayed unmatched. The CDR3 bases are TGTGCCAGCAGTTCCGGGACAGGGAACGTCAATCAGCCCCAGCATTTT. Translating it yields CASSSGTGNVNQPQHF.

The chain joins TRBV24-1 to TRBJ2-1, with 7 bases lining up with TRBD1. Germline CDR1 is KGHDR and CDR2 is SFDVKD. The CDR3 runs 14 residues. Unmatched junction bases numbered 6, after V lost 6 bases and J lost 5 bases. CDR3 in amino acids: CATSPRTGNNEQFF. The CDR3 DNA is TGTGCCACCAGTCCACGGACAGGAAACAATGAGCAGTTCTTC.

V usage is TRBV6-5 and J usage is TRBJ1-4; D possibly corresponds to TRBD1 (5 bases). The CDR3 spans 13 residues. The germline V gene has CDR1 MNHEY and CDR2 SVGAGI. V gave up 1 base and J gave up 8 bases, with 8 bases separating them. CDR3: CASSYWRGEKLFF. The DNA for the CDR3 is TGTGCCAGCAGTTACTGGAGGGGAGAAAAACTGTTTTTT.